This T cell receptor (beta chain) was sequenced in a study of T cell changes during pregnancy in multiple sclerosis (dated by TCRdb to 2018 to 2020). Looking at the study overall: In women with multiple sclerosis, the researchers looked at how the T cell repertoire shifted as pregnancy progressed.

The library was made by the immunoSEQ multiplex PCR assay. TCRdb provides this immuneACCESS table in a form limited to in-frame rearrangements. Some clones are lacking; in checked studies, under half of them reflect an unresolved V gene, and why the rest are absent is not known. In this sample the table shows 100,000 or so clones, more than 90% of which occur a single time. Jointly, the top ten make up 2.5% to 3.5% of the sample. From cysteine to phenylalanine, the CDR3 is 17 amino acids long. The kept DNA is CDR3 alone, 51 bases in frame from the first base. The germline V gene (reference sequence) sets CDR1 to SGHKS and CDR2 to YYEKEE. V and J lose 2 bases and 0 bases, and a span of 15 bases separates them. Of note for this clone: Its antigen is not yet known. Base qualities were left out, and no much larger clone turns up one base away.

This clonotype originated in a female donor with multiple sclerosis, enrolled in a pregnancy study. Sequencing was performed on peripheral blood, taken in the second trimester of pregnancy. The chain is encoded by TRBV5-5 joined to TRBJ2-4; possibly the D gene is TRBD2, per 5 matching bases. The CDR3 loop reads CASSFRIRGEAKNIQYF. The bases read TGTGCCAGCAGCTTTAGGATCCGGGGAGAAGCCAAAAACATTCAGTACTTC.